The 23 T cell receptor beta chains given below trace back to one sample, sequenced in a study of blood T cell repertoires in COVID-19. Assay: immunoSEQ multiplex PCR; the TCRdb copy retains only in-frame clones and omits some. Among about 60,000 clones listed, roughly 88% were seen once. Source material: peripheral blood. These receptor sequences come from a man between 60 and 75 years old with acute or convalescent COVID-19.

The chain couples TRBV12-3 or TRBV12-4 to TRBJ2-7; 7 nucleotides line up with TRBD1. J lost 6 bases, V lost 4 bases, and 6 bases had no gene match. This CDR3 has 13 amino acids. The CDR3 sequence: CASSSRQGGEQYF. For the CDR3, the DNA is TGTGCCAGCAGTTCCAGACAGGGTGGCGAGCAGTACTTC.

The J gene is TRBJ1-5, the V gene TRBV19; possibly TRBD1 for D (6 bases). This CDR3 comprises 13 residues. The V gene's germline CDR1 is LNHDA and CDR2 SQIVND (reference sequence). The V gene lost 7 bases and the J gene lost 7 bases, with 14 bases spanning the gap. The CDR3 region is CASTTGYSQPQHF. The CDR3 nucleotides read TGTGCCAGTACCACAGGGTACTCACAGCCCCAGCATTTT.

V is TRBV5-1 and J is TRBJ2-1; 11 nucleotides line up with TRBD1. V lost 2 bases, J lost 9 bases, and 7 bases stayed unmatched. The germline CDR1 and CDR2 sequences are SGHRS and YFSETQ. This CDR3 has 15 amino acids. The CDR3 sequence is CASSFGTGGLSEQFF. The CDR3 nucleotides read TGCGCCAGCAGCTTCGGGACAGGGGGGTTGAGTGAGCAGTTCTTC.

J is TRBJ2-1 and V is TRBV3-1 (or the pseudogene TRBV3-2); tentative D call: TRBD2 (5 bases). There are 17 residues in the CDR3. V lost 0 bases to trimming and J lost 1 base, with 13 bases between them. CDR1 LGHDT and CDR2 YNNKEL come from the germline V gene (reference sequence). The CDR3 nucleotides read TGTGCCAGCAGCCAAGAATTCTTTACGGGATCCTACAATGAGCAGTTCTTC. Translation gives CASSQEFFTGSYNEQFF.

The rearrangement links TRBV14 to TRBJ1-2; D not resolved. Germline lookup yields CDR1 SGHDN and CDR2 FVKESK. This CDR3 region has 14 residues. Trimming removed 0 bases from V and 8 bases from J, with 13 bases in between. CDR3 in DNA: TGTGCCAGCAGCCAAGATCTACCCGGGAGAGGCTACACCTTC. Protein product: CASSQDLPGRGYTF.

CDR3 sequence reads: CATHYSSPMGRRAPLGNQPQHF. Written as DNA, the CDR3 is TGTGCCACCCACTACTCCTCGCCCATGGGCAGGAGGGCACCGTTGGGCAATCAGCCCCAGCATTTT. The chain combines TRBV6-6 with TRBJ1-5; no firm D call. The CDR3 contains 22 residues. V dropped 10 bases and J dropped 2 bases, with 39 bases sitting between them. Germline assignment: CDR1 MNHNY and CDR2 SVGAGI (reference sequence).

The rearrangement links TRBV5-4 to TRBJ1-1; D gene uncertain. Germline V gives CDR1 SGHNT, CDR2 YYREEE (reference sequence). V lost 4 bases and J lost 3, with 16 bases in between. The length of the CDR3 is 15 residues. The CDR3 is CASSRRADGDTEAFF. The CDR3 DNA reads TGTGCCAGCAGCCGCCGGGCCGACGGGGACACTGAAGCTTTCTTT. Full variable domain (rest looked up from reference TRBV5-4 and TRBJ1-1): ETGVTQSPTHLIKTRGQQVTLRCSSQSGHNTVSWYQQALGQGPQFIFQYYREEENGRGNFPPRFSGLQFPNYSSELNVNALELDDSALYLCASSRRADGDTEAFFGQGTRLTVV.

The chain is built from TRBV28 and TRBJ2-7; 10 bases match TRBD2. This CDR3 comprises 16 residues. The ends lost 5 bases at V and 3 bases at J; junction bases unmatched: 10. Germline V CDR1 and CDR2: MDHEN, SYDVKM. The CDR3 loop is CASSHRRVAGGYEQYF. The CDR3 coding sequence is TGTGCCAGCAGTCATCGGAGAGTAGCGGGAGGCTACGAGCAGTACTTC.

V and J are TRBV2 and TRBJ2-1; 7 bases map to TRBD1. This CDR3 has 14 residues. Germline lookup yields CDR1 SNHLY and CDR2 FYNNEI. V lost 4 bases and J lost 5; bases outside the gene matches: 5. CDR3 amino acids: CASSVRGTDNEQFF. DNA for the CDR3: TGTGCCAGCAGTGTAAGGGGGACAGACAATGAGCAGTTCTTC.

The rearrangement uses TRBV3-1 (or the pseudogene TRBV3-2) and TRBJ2-3, with 12 positions matching TRBD1. Germline CDR1 reads LGHDT; CDR2 reads YNNKEL (reference sequence). The J segment lost 5 bases and the V segment lost 0 bases, leaving 15 bases of the junction unmatched. The CDR3 consists of 20 residues. The CDR3: CASSQDTPSPGQGALDTQYF. In DNA form, the CDR3 reads TGTGCCAGCAGCCAAGATACTCCCTCCCCGGGACAGGGGGCTCTAGATACGCAGTATTTT.

The J gene is TRBJ1-1, the V gene TRBV7-9; no firm D call. The germline gives CDR1 SEHNR, CDR2 FQNEAQ (reference sequence). V lost 6 bases to trimming and J lost 5 bases, with 13 bases between them. The CDR3 sequence is 13 residues long. DNA for the CDR3: TGTGCCAGCAGTCCGGGCGGGAAAACTGAAGCTTTCTTT. Protein: CASSPGGKTEAFF.

This chain connects TRBV7-8 to TRBJ2-7; 8 positions agree with TRBD2. Trimming at V came to 5 bases and at J to 2 bases, leaving 8 bases not matched to a gene. The CDR3 spans 15 residues. The germline V gene encodes CDR1 SGHVS and CDR2 FQNEAQ. The CDR3 DNA is TGTGCCAGCAGCCAGGTGGCGGGAGGCCCCTACGAGCAGTACTTC. It yields the protein CASSQVAGGPYEQYF.

This sequence joins TRBV2 and TRBJ2-7; 7 bases fit TRBD1. The CDR3 has 14 residues. Germline V lookup: CDR1 SNHLY, CDR2 FYNNEI. J lost 4 bases, V lost 6 bases, and 9 bases had no gene match. The CDR3 coding sequence is TGTGCCAGCAGCCCATTGCAACAGGGGTACGAGCAGTACTTC. Translated, it gives CASSPLQQGYEQYF.

This clone has only a few counts. J is TRBJ2-1 and V is TRBV27; D remains ambiguous. Germline V gives CDR1 MNHEY, CDR2 SMNVEV (reference sequence). V was pared by 5 bases and J by 4 bases, with 6 bases between. The length of the CDR3 is 12 residues. CDR3 sequence reads: CASSPGYNEQFF. The CDR3 DNA reads TGTGCCAGCAGTCCGGGTTACAATGAGCAGTTCTTC.

The chain joins TRBV6-6 to TRBJ2-7; 7 nucleotides align to TRBD2. This CDR3 comprises 13 residues. J lost 0 bases, V lost 10 bases, and 6 bases had no gene match. Germline V gene data show CDR1 as MNHNY and CDR2 as SVGAGI (reference sequence). The CDR3 loop reads CATAKRDSYEQYF. Here the CDR3 DNA reads TGTGCCACCGCGAAGCGGGACTCCTACGAGCAGTACTTC.

The V gene is TRBV30, the J gene TRBJ1-3; 7 bases align to TRBD1. V lost 0 bases, J lost 0 bases, and 5 bases stayed unmatched. The length of the CDR3 is 16 residues. Germline CDR1 is GTSNPN and CDR2 is SVGIG (reference sequence). CDR3 DNA: TGTGCCTGGAGTGTGGCAGGGGGTGGCTCTGGAAACACCATATATTTT. Protein: CAWSVAGGGSGNTIYF.

The CDR3 region has the DNA TGTGCCAGCAGTCTTAACCTAGCGGGAGGGTACGAGCAGTACTTC. This encodes CASSLNLAGGYEQYF. The chain couples TRBV5-4 to TRBJ2-7; TRBD2 aligns across 12 bases. The J segment lost 4 bases and the V segment lost 5 bases, leaving 7 bases of the junction unmatched. Germline CDR1 and CDR2: SGHNT and YYREEE (reference sequence). CDR3 length: 15 residues.

The chain combines TRBV28 with TRBJ1-2; the D gene is possibly TRBD1 (6 bases). This CDR3 has 17 amino acids. Germline assignment: CDR1 MDHEN and CDR2 SYDVKM. V was trimmed by 1 base and J by 3 bases, leaving 18 bases between them. For the CDR3, the DNA is TGTGCCAGCAGTTTATCCCAAGGAGCAGGGGTGGACTATGGCTACACCTTC. Residues: CASSLSQGAGVDYGYTF.

The V and J genes are TRBV28 and TRBJ1-1, with D uncertain. Per the germline V gene, CDR1 is MDHEN and CDR2 is SYDVKM. The CDR3 sequence is 13 residues long. V was trimmed by 5 bases and J by 4 bases, leaving 11 bases between them. CDR3 sequence (DNA): TGTGCCAGCAGTCCCACGAGCGGCACTGAAGCTTTCTTT. It encodes CASSPTSGTEAFF. Full variable domain (outside the CDR3, taken from reference TRBV28 and TRBJ1-1): DVKVTQSSRYLVKRTGEKVFLECVQDMDHENMFWYRQDPGLGLRLIYFSYDVKMKEKGDIPEGYSVSREKKERFSLILESASTNQTSMYLCASSPTSGTEAFFGQGTRLTVV.

V and J are TRBV11-2 and TRBJ2-7, with a tentative D call TRBD1 (6 bases). There are 14 residues in the CDR3. In germline, CDR1 is SGHAT, CDR2 FQNNGV. The V gene lost 5 bases and the J gene lost 0 bases, with 11 bases spanning the gap. As DNA, the CDR3 is TGTGCCAGCAGCCGGACAGTGAGCTCCTACGAGCAGTACTTC. It translates to CASSRTVSSYEQYF.

This clone was seen just once. The J gene is TRBJ1-1, the V gene TRBV7-9; a weak D match, TRBD1 (5 bases). The CDR3 totals 15 residues. In germline, CDR1 is SEHNR, CDR2 FQNEAQ (reference sequence). The V gene lost 5 bases and the J gene lost 0 bases, with 13 bases spanning the gap. The CDR3 DNA is TGTGCCAGCAGCGGGGCCGGGAGGATGAACACTGAAGCTTTCTTT. Its protein is CASSGAGRMNTEAFF.

V usage is TRBV29-1 and J usage is TRBJ2-3, with TRBD2 as a possible D gene (6 bases). The ends were cut back, 8 bases at V and 0 bases at J, with 15 bases in the middle. The CDR3 is 14 amino acids. From germline, CDR1 is SQVTM and CDR2 ANQGSEA. The CDR3 here is CSISGGTSTDTQYF. The CDR3 coding sequence is TGCAGCATATCTGGGGGGACGAGCACAGATACGCAGTATTTT.

The chain links TRBV28 to TRBJ1-2, with no clear D. Trimming left V 5 bases short and J 8 bases short, with 12 bases between. CDR1 and CDR2 from the germline V gene are MDHEN and SYDVKM. The CDR3 is 12 amino acids. Written as DNA, the CDR3 is TGTGCCAGCAGTCGGAGTGCGGGAGGCTACACCTTC. This gives the protein CASSRSAGGYTF.